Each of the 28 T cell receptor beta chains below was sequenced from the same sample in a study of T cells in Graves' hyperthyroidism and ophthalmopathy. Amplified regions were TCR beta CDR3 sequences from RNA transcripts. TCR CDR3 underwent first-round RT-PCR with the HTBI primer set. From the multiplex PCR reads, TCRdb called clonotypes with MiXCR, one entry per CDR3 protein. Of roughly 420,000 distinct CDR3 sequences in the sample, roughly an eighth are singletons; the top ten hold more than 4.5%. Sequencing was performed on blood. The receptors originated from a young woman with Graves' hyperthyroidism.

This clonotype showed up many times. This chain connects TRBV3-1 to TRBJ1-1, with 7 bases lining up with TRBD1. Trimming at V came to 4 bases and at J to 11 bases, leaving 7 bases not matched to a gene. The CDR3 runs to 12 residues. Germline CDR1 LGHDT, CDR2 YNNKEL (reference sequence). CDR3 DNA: TGTGCCAGCAGCCGGGACAGCCGGCGGGCTTTCTTT. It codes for CASSRDSRRAFF.

As DNA, the CDR3 is TGTGCCAGCACCTTGGGAGGGTATGGCTACACCTTC. Protein product: CASTLGGYGYTF. V and J are TRBV28 and TRBJ1-2; no definite D call. V was clipped by 7 bases and J by 5 bases, with 11 bases between them. CDR3 length: 12 residues. Per germline, CDR1 MDHEN and CDR2 SYDVKM.

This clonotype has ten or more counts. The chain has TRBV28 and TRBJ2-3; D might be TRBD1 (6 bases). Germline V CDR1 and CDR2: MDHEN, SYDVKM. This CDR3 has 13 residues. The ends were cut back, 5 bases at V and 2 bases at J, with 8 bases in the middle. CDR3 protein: CASSGQHTDTQYF. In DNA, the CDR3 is TGTGCCAGCAGTGGACAGCACACAGATACGCAGTATTTT.

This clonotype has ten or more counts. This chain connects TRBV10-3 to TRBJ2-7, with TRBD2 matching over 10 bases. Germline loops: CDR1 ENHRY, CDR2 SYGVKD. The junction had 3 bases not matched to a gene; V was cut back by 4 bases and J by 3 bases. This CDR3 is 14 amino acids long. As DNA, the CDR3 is TGTGCCATCAGTGTCTCTAGCGGGAGCTACGAGCAGTACTTC. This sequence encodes CAISVSSGSYEQYF.

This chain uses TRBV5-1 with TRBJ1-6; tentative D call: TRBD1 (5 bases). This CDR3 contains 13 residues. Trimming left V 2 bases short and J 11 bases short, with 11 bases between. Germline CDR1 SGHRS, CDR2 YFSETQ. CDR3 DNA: TGCGCCAGCAGCTTTGGGGCAGAGACACCCCTCCACTTT. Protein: CASSFGAETPLHF.

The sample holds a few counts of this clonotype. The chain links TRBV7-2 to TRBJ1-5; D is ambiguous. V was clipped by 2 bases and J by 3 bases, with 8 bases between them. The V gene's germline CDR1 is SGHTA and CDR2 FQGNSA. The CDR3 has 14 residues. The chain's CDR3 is CASSLTSNNQPQHF. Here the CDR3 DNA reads TGTGCCAGCAGCTTAACAAGTAACAATCAGCCCCAGCATTTT.

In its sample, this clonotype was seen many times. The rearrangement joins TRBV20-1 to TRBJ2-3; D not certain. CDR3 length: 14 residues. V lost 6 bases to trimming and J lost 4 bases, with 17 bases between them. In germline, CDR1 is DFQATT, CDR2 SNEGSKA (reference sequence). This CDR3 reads CSAKDLLRADTQYF. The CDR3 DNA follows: TGCAGTGCCAAGGACCTCCTTCGGGCAGATACGCAGTATTTT.

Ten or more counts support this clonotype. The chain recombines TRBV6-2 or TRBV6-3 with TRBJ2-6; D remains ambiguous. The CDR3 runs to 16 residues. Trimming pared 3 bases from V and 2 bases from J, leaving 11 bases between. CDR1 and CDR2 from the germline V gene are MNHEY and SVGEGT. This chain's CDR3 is CASSYTDFTGANVLTF. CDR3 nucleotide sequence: TGTGCCAGCAGTTATACAGACTTTACTGGGGCCAACGTCCTGACTTTC.

The CDR3 coding sequence is TGTGCCAGCAGTTCGGATATATTGGGGGGCGAGACCGGGGAGCTGTTTTTT. Protein product: CASSSDILGGETGELFF. The rearrangement joins TRBV27 to TRBJ2-2; D assignment may be TRBD1 or TRBD2 (6 bases each). Germline V CDR1 and CDR2: MNHEY, SMNVEV (reference sequence). V was shortened by 4 bases and J by 5 bases, with 20 bases between the two germline ends. This CDR3 has 17 residues.

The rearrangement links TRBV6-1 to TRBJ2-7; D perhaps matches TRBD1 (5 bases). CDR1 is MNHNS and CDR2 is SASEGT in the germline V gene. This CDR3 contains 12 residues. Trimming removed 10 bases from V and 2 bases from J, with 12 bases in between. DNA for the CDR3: TGTGCCACGTCAGGGCTAACCTACGAGCAGTACTTC. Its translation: CATSGLTYEQYF.

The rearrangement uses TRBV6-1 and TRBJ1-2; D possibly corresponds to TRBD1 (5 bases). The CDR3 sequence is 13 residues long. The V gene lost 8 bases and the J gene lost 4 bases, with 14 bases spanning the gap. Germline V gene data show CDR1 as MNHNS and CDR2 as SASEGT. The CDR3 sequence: CASRDYSAYGYTF. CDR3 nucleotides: TGTGCCAGCCGGGACTACAGCGCCTATGGCTACACCTTC.

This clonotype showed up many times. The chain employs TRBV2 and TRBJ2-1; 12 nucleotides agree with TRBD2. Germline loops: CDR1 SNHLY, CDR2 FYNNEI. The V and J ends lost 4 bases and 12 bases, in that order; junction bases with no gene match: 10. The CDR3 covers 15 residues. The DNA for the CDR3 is TGTGCCAGCAGTGTCGGGACTAGCGGGCGGGGGGGGCAGTTCTTC. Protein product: CASSVGTSGRGGQFF.

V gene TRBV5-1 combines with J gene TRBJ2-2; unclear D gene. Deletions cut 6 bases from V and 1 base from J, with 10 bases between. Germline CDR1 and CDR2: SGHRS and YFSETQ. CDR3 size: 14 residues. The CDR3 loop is CASKVSLNTGELFF. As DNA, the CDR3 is TGCGCCAGCAAAGTGTCATTGAACACCGGGGAGCTGTTTTTT.

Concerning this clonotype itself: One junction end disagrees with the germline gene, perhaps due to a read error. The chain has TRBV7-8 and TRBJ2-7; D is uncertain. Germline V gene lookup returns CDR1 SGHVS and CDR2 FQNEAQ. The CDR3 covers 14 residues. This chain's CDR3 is CASSLTSRSYERYF. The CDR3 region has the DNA TGTGCCAGCAGCTTGACATCCCGCTCCTACGAGCGGTACTTC.

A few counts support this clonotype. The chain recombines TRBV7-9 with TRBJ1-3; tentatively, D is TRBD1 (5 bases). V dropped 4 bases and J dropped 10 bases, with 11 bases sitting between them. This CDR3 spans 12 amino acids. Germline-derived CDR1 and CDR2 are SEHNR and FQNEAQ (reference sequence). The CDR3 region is CASSSGRTTIYF. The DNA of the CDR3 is TGTGCCAGCAGCTCCGGGAGGACAACCATATATTTT.

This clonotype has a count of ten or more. CDR3 bases: TGTGCCAGCAGCCAGGGACAGTACCAAGAGACCCAGTACTTC. The encoded protein is CASSQGQYQETQYF. The rearrangement links TRBV7-2 to TRBJ2-5, with 7 bases identical to TRBD1. Germline loops: CDR1 SGHTA, CDR2 FQGNSA. The CDR3 length is 14 residues. After removal of 5 bases from V and 0 bases from J, the junction contained 3 bases not matched to a gene.

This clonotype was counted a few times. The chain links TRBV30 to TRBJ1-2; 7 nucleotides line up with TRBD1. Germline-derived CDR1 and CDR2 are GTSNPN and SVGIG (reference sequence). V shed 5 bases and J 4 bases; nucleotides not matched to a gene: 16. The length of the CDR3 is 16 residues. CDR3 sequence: CAWGGSQGGFGYGYTF. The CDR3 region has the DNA TGTGCCTGGGGGGGAAGTCAGGGGGGTTTCGGCTATGGCTACACCTTC. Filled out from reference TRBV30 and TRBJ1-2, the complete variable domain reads SQTIHQWPATLVQPVGSPLSLECTVEGTSNPNLYWYRQAAGRGLQLLFYSVGIGQISSEVPQNLSASRPQDRQFILSSKKLLLSDSGFYLCAWGGSQGGFGYGYTFGSGTRLTVV.

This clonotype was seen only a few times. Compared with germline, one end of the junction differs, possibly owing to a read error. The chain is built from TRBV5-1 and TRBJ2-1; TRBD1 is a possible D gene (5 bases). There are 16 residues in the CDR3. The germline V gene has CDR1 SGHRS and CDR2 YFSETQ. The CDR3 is CASGFRQKSSYNEQFF. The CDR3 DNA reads TGCGCCAGCGGCTTCCGACAGAAAAGCTCCTACAATGAGCAGTTCTTC.

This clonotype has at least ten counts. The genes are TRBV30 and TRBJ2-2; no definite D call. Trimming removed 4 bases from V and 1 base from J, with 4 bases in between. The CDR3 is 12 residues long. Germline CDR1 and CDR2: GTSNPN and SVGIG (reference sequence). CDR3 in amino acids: CAWNENTGELFF. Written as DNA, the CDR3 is TGTGCCTGGAACGAGAACACCGGGGAGCTGTTTTTT.

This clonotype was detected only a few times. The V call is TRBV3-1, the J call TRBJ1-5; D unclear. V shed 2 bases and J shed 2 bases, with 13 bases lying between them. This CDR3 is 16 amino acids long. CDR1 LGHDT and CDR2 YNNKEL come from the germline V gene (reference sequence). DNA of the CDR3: TGTGCCAGCAGCCAAAACATCGGCGGTGGCAATCAGCCCCAGCATTTT. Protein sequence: CASSQNIGGGNQPQHF.

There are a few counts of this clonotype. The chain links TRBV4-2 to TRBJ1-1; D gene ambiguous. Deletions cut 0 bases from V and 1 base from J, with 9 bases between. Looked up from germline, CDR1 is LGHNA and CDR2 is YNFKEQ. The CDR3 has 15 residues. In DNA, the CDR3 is TGTGCCAGCAGCCAAGATCTGGGCAGGAACACTGAAGCTTTCTTT. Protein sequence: CASSQDLGRNTEAFF.

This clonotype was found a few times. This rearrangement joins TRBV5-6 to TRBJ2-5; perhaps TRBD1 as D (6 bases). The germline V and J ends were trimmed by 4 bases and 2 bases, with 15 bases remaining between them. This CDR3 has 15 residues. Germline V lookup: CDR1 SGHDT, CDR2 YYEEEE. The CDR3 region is CASSLDSLGQETQYF. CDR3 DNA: TGTGCCAGCAGCCTGGACAGCTTAGGACAAGAGACCCAGTACTTC.

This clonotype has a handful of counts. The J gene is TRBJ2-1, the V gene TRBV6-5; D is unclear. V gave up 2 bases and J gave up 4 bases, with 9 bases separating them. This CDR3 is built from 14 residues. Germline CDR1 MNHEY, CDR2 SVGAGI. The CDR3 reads CASSYADGYNEQFF. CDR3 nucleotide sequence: TGTGCCAGCAGTTACGCAGATGGTTACAATGAGCAGTTCTTC.

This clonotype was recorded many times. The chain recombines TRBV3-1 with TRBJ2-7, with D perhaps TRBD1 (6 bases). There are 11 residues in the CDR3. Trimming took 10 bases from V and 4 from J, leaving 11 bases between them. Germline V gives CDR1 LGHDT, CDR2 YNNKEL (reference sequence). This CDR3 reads CATGQGYEQYF. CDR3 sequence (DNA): TGTGCCACTGGGCAGGGGTACGAGCAGTACTTC.

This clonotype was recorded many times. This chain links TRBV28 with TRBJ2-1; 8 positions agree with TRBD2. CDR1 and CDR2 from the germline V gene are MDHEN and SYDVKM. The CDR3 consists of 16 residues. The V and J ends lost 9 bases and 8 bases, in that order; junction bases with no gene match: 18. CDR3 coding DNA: TGTGCCAGAGCGTCCCCAACTAGCGGCATTGTCGATGAGCAGTTCTTC. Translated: CARASPTSGIVDEQFF.

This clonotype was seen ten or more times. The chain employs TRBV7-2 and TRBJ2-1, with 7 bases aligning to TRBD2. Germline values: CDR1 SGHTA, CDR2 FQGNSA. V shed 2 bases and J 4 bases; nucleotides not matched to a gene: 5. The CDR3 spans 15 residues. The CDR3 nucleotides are TGTGCCAGCAGCTTATATCGCGGGAGTTACAATGAGCAGTTCTTC. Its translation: CASSLYRGSYNEQFF.

CDR3 DNA sequence: TGCAGTGCTAGGGAACTAGCGGGAGGGTACGAGCAGTACTTC. As protein: CSARELAGGYEQYF. The chain recombines TRBV20-1 with TRBJ2-7, with 13 positions matching TRBD2. CDR1 DFQATT and CDR2 SNEGSKA come from the germline V gene (reference sequence). The CDR3 is 14 amino acids. V gave up 3 bases and J gave up 4 bases; unmatched junction bases: 3.

This chain's CDR3 is CASSPQQQGLGNTEAFF. The CDR3 nucleotides are TGTGCCAGCTCACCACAGCAACAGGGTCTGGGGAACACTGAAGCTTTCTTT. The rearrangement links TRBV18 to TRBJ1-1, with D possibly matching TRBD1 (6 bases). Germline CDR1 and CDR2: KGHSH and LQKENI. CDR3 size: 17 residues. Between the trimmed V and J ends, which lost 1 base and 1 base, there was a span of 16 bases.